This T cell receptor (beta chain) was profiled in a study of blood T cell repertoires in COVID-19 (dated by TCRdb to the early 2020s). Regarding the study in general: The collaborator samples originated in the United States, Italy and Spain and spanned the acute and convalescent phases of COVID-19. The prospective study material was composed of cDNA or gDNA derived from T cells, B-cell-depleted T cells, or PBMCs. Subjects who had been exposed to COVID-19, were actively infected with it, or had recovered from it provided the deeply sampled blood TCRbeta repertoires that made up the dataset. The repertoires were released in a freely available public database meant as a resource for research on the immune response to SARS-CoV-2. Samples were obtained from the ongoing ImmuneRACE study (first 160 participants) and from some 1,300 subjects provided by 6 global collaborators. Nearly every sample came with metadata listing a de-identified subject ID, COVID-19 status, age in years and sex. Where available, HLA class I and class II types were obtained from metadata supplied by the sample provider rather than from assay-based typing. Overall results and qualifications from the work: The quantity of clinical and demographic metadata differed by source and by participant and was supplied without curation.

Taken from the germline V gene, the CDR1 and CDR2 loops are SGHVS and FQNEAQ. CDR3 length: 14 amino acids, cysteine to phenylalanine. The DNA shown is the 42-base CDR3, in frame from base 1. V drops 3 bases and J drops 4 bases, leaving 13 bases in between. A word on this clone: Its specific antigen is unknown. No base qualities exist here, and no much larger clone lies one base off it.

TCRbeta CDR3 regions were amplified from genomic DNA using the immunoSEQ Assay, a bias-controlled multiplex PCR. The study's processing was this. Within the assay, amplification of reference gene primers was used to estimate how many nucleated cells each sample contained. To quantify the absolute abundance of each unique TCRbeta CDR3 rearrangement, sequence reads were collapsed and filtered. Productive Simpson clonality was computed per sample as the square root of Simpson's diversity index over productive rearrangements. This is the immuneACCESS table as TCRdb keeps it, with only in-frame sequences that have V and J called. A part of the clones is gone; compared with another copy, unresolved V genes explain less than half, and the rest is unexplained. That table supplies the V and J calls and clone size; D and trimming were determined from the DNA. This sample has roughly 280,000 clones in its table, and around 86% of those were observed once. Roughly 4.9% of the sample is taken by the ten largest.

One collaborating source in Seattle enrolled patients during active infection and followed them longitudinally through the course of disease. Each collaborating institution followed its own protocols to collect whole blood in K2EDTA tubes. For TCRbeta analysis, collaborators shipped samples in one of three forms: frozen whole blood, isolated PBMCs, or DNA extracted from either of those sample types. The rearrangement combines TRBV7-8 with TRBJ2-7; TRBD2 is possibly the D segment (5 matching bases). The source material was peripheral blood. The receptor was isolated from a woman aged 60-75 years with COVID-19, enrolled during active disease. The DNA sequence reads TGTGCCAGCAGCTTCCTGGAGGACGTTTACGAGCAGTACTTC. Its translation reads: CASSFLEDVYEQYF.